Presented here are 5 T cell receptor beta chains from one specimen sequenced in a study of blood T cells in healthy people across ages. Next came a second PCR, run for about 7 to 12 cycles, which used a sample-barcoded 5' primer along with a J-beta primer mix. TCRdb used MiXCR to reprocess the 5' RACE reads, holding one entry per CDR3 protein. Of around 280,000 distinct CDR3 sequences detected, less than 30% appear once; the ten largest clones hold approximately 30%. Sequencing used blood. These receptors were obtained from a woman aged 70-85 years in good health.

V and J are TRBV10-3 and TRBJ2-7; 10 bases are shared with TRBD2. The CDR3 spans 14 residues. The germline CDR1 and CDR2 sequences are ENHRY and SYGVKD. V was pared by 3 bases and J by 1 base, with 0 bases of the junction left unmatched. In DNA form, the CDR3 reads TGTGCCATCAGTGAAGCGGGAGGGTCCTACGAGCAGTACTTC. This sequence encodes CAISEAGGSYEQYF.

The CDR3 reads CASSLGTGRANTQYF. The CDR3 nucleotides are TGCGCCAGCAGCTTAGGGACAGGGAGGGCAAATACGCAGTATTTT. The V call is TRBV5-1, the J call TRBJ2-3, with TRBD1 matching over 9 bases. V was clipped by 2 bases and J by 7 bases; unmatched bases: 8. The CDR3 runs to 15 residues. The germline V gene has CDR1 SGHRS and CDR2 YFSETQ.

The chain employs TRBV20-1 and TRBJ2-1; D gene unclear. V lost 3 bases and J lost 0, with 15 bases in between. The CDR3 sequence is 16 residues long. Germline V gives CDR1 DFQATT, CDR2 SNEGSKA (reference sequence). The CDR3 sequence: CSASFTRRSSYNEQFF. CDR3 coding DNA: TGCAGTGCTAGTTTTACCCGGCGAAGCTCCTACAATGAGCAGTTCTTC.

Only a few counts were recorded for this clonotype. CDR3 protein: CASSARELDFYEQYF. CDR3 bases: TGTGCCAGCAGTGCTCGGGAGCTGGACTTCTACGAGCAGTACTTC. V is TRBV6-1 and J is TRBJ2-7, with a tentative D call TRBD2 (6 bases). Per the germline V gene, CDR1 is MNHNS and CDR2 is SASEGT. V was pared by 4 bases and J by 3 bases, with 16 bases between. This CDR3 has 15 residues.

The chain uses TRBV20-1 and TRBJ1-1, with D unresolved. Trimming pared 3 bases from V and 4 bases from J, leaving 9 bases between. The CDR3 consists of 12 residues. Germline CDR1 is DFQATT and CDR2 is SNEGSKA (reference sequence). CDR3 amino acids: CSASLGFTEAFF. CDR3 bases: TGCAGTGCTAGTCTGGGTTTCACTGAAGCTTTCTTT.